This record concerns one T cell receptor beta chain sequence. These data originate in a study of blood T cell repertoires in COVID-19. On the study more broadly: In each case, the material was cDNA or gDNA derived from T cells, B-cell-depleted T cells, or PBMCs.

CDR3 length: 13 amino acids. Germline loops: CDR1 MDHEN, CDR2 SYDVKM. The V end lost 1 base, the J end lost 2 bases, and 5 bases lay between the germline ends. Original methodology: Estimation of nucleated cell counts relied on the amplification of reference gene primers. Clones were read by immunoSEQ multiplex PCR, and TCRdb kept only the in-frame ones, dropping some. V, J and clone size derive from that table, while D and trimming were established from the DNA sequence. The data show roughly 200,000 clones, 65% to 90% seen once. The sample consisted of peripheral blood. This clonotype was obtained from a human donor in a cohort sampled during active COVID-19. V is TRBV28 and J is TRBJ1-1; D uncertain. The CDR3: CASSLSQNTEAFF. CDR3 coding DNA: TGTGCCAGCAGTTTATCACAAAACACTGAAGCTTTCTTT.